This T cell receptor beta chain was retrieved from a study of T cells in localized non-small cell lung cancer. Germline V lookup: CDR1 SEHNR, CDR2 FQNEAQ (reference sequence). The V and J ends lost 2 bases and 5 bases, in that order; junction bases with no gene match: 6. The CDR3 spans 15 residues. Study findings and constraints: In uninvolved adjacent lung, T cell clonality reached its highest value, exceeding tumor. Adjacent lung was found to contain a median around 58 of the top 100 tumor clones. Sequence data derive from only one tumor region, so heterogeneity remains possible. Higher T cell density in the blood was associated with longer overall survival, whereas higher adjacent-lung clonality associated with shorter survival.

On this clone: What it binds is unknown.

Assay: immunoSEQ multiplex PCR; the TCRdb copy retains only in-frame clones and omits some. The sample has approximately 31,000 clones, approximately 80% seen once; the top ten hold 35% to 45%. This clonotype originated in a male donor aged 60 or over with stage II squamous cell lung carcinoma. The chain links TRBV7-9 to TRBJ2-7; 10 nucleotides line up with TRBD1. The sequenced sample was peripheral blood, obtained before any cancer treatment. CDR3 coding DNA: TGTGCCAGCAGCTTAACAAGGGACAGGGGCCACGAGCAGTACTTC. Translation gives CASSLTRDRGHEQYF.